The subject of this entry is one T cell receptor beta chain. The ends lost 6 bases at V and 2 bases at J; junction bases unmatched: 6. Germline CDR1 reads SGHTA; CDR2 reads FQGNSA. The CDR3 consists of 15 residues. The data belong to a study of cytomegalovirus exposure and HLA in healthy donors. Study-level background: It was reported in a later analysis that the same platform had been used for the 110 or so validation repertoires as for the roughly 670 first-cohort repertoires.

Clones were sequenced by immunoSEQ multiplex PCR, and TCRdb holds only the in-frame ones, with some missing. The sample yields 200,000 to 250,000 clones, 90% to 95% seen once. The rearrangement joins TRBV7-2 to TRBJ2-7, with 11 positions matching TRBD2. The sample taken for sequencing was PBMCs. This sequence originates from a woman aged 18-29 years in good health and CMV-seronegative. The DNA of the CDR3 is TGTGCCAGCAGTATAGTGGGACTAGCGGCCTACGAGCAGTACTTC. This sequence encodes CASSIVGLAAYEQYF.